These 31 T cell receptor beta chains were all obtained from the same sample, sequenced in a study of T cells in localized non-small cell lung cancer. TCRdb's table, derived via immunoSEQ multiplex PCR, lists solely in-frame clones and lacks some. The sample has about 33,000 clones, around 90% seen once. This material consisted of peripheral blood, taken before any cancer treatment. The receptors were sampled from a man aged 40 to 70 with stage I lung adenocarcinoma.

This CDR3 is CATQSGPPYTF. DNA for the CDR3: TGTGCCACTCAGTCCGGGCCCCCCTACACCTTC. This sequence joins TRBV28 and TRBJ1-2; D is uncertain. The CDR3 consists of 11 residues. Deletions cut 10 bases from V and 10 bases from J, with 16 bases between. Germline loops: CDR1 MDHEN, CDR2 SYDVKM.

As for this clone: At one end, the junction sequence differs from germline, possibly due to a read error. V and J are TRBV10-3 and TRBJ1-4; D not resolved. The CDR3 covers 9 residues. Germline V gene sequence: CDR1 ENHRY, CDR2 SYGVKD. The CDR3 protein is CAITPGLPF. As DNA, the CDR3 is TGTGCCATCACTCCGGGTCTGCCTTTT.

The chain uses TRBV30 and TRBJ2-1, with 9 bases lining up with TRBD2. CDR1 and CDR2 (germline): GTSNPN, SVGIG (reference sequence). The CDR3 spans 15 residues. J gave up 1 base and V 6 bases, and 7 bases lay outside the gene matches. CDR3 bases: TGTGCCTGTAGCGGGGGCCCAAATTCCTACAATGAGCAGTTCTTC. Protein sequence: CACSGGPNSYNEQFF.

This clone was recorded a few times. The chain is built from TRBV6-1 and TRBJ1-6, with TRBD1 matching over 7 bases. V was pared by 3 bases and J by 11 bases, with 4 bases of the junction left unmatched. Germline values: CDR1 MNHNS, CDR2 SASEGT. The CDR3 spans 13 residues. DNA for the CDR3: TGTGCCAGCAGTGAGACAGGGAGGGCACCCCTCCACTTT. This sequence encodes CASSETGRAPLHF.

This clone was seen more than once but under ten times. V gene TRBV25-1 combines with J gene TRBJ1-4; D may be TRBD1 (5 bases). V dropped 2 bases and J dropped 4 bases, with 8 bases sitting between them. Germline CDR1 and CDR2: MGHDK and SYGVNS. The CDR3 runs 14 residues. In DNA, the CDR3 is TGTGCCAGCAGTGAACTCAGGGATAATGAAAAACTGTTTTTT. It is translated as CASSELRDNEKLFF.

This chain uses TRBV19 with TRBJ2-1; D possibly corresponds to TRBD2 (7 bases). Germline loops: CDR1 LNHDA, CDR2 SQIVND (reference sequence). This CDR3 contains 14 residues. The V and J ends lost 3 bases and 7 bases respectively, with 13 bases between them. Here the CDR3 reads CASSIGGAGNEQFF. CDR3 bases: TGTGCCAGTAGTATTGGGGGGGCGGGAAATGAGCAGTTCTTC.

V usage is TRBV9 and J usage is TRBJ1-1; perhaps TRBD1 as D (6 bases). The CDR3 loop spans 14 amino acids. V lost 0 bases and J lost 1, with 7 bases in between. Germline V CDR1 and CDR2: SGDLS, YYNGEE. CDR3 coding DNA: TGTGCCAGCAGCGTAGCAGGGGCGAACACTGAAGCTTTCTTT. Protein product: CASSVAGANTEAFF.

The chain links TRBV6-6 to TRBJ2-3, with 13 nucleotides matching TRBD2. The CDR3 extends over 15 amino acids. CDR1 is MNHNY, CDR2 SVGAGI, per germline (reference sequence). Unmatched junction bases numbered 3, after V lost 4 bases and J lost 5 bases. The CDR3 is CASSSRTSGRDTQYF. In nucleotides, the CDR3 is TGTGCCAGCAGTTCCCGGACTAGCGGGAGAGATACGCAGTATTTT.

V gene TRBV19 combines with J gene TRBJ1-1, with D possibly being TRBD1 (5 bases). The CDR3 has 12 residues. Trimming removed 4 bases at V and 8 bases at J, with 11 bases between. Germline loops: CDR1 LNHDA, CDR2 SQIVND (reference sequence). Written as DNA, the CDR3 is TGTGCCAGTAGTAGACGCAGGGAAGAAGCTTTCTTT. Translating gives CASSRRREEAFF.

The V call is TRBV11-2, the J call TRBJ2-5; 9 positions match TRBD1. The CDR3 runs to 14 residues. Germline V CDR1 and CDR2: SGHAT, FQNNGV. With V trimmed by 1 base and J by 4 bases, 1 base remained unmatched. The CDR3 here is CASSLGQGGETQYF. CDR3 nucleotides: TGTGCCAGCAGCTTAGGACAGGGGGGAGAGACCCAGTACTTC.

The CDR3 coding sequence is TGCGCCAGCAGCTTGGAGGTGGGGGCCAATGAAAAACTGTTTTTT. Its translation: CASSLEVGANEKLFF. The rearrangement links TRBV5-1 to TRBJ1-4; weak D call: TRBD1 (6 bases). This CDR3 region has 15 residues. Trimming removed 0 bases from V and 5 bases from J, with 11 bases in between. Germline V gene sequence: CDR1 SGHRS, CDR2 YFSETQ.

V usage is TRBV6-6 and J usage is TRBJ2-7; TRBD1 aligns across 7 bases. This CDR3 comprises 14 residues. The V segment lost 2 bases and the J segment 6 bases; nucleotides outside the gene matches: 7. The V gene's germline CDR1 is MNHNY and CDR2 SVGAGI (reference sequence). In DNA, the CDR3 is TGTGCCAGCAGTTACGTCACAGGGGAAGGCGAGCAGTACTTC. Translated: CASSYVTGEGEQYF.

The rearrangement joins TRBV19 to TRBJ1-2, with D perhaps matching TRBD1 (6 bases). The V gene's germline CDR1 is LNHDA and CDR2 SQIVND (reference sequence). The CDR3 consists of 13 residues. V lost 6 bases and J 8 bases, leaving 16 bases between the germline ends. The DNA for the CDR3 is TGTGCCAGTAGCCCGGTGGGGGACAACGGCTACACCTTC. Translated: CASSPVGDNGYTF.

The V call is TRBV19, the J call TRBJ2-1; D gene uncertain. V gave up 5 bases and J gave up 6 bases, with 5 bases separating them. Germline V gives CDR1 LNHDA, CDR2 SQIVND (reference sequence). The CDR3 is 11 residues long. The CDR3 spells CASSVVNEQFF. The CDR3 DNA follows: TGTGCCAGTAGTGTAGTCAATGAGCAGTTCTTC.

Only one count was recorded for this clone. The chain carries TRBV6-1 and TRBJ1-1, with D possibly matching TRBD1 (5 bases). From germline, CDR1 is MNHNS and CDR2 SASEGT. Between the trimmed V and J ends, which lost 6 bases and 2 bases, there was a span of 13 bases. The CDR3 is 14 amino acids. Here the CDR3 DNA reads TGTGCCAGCAGCCTTGGGGGGTCTAACACTGAAGCTTTCTTT. Translating gives CASSLGGSNTEAFF.

V is TRBV7-2 and J is TRBJ2-1; 8 nucleotides line up with TRBD2. The V gene's germline CDR1 is SGHTA and CDR2 FQGNSA. With V trimmed by 5 bases and J by 6 bases, 6 bases remained unmatched. The CDR3 contains 14 residues. As DNA, the CDR3 is TGTGCCAGCAGCCTCCGCGGACTAGCCAATGAGCAGTTCTTC. Translation: CASSLRGLANEQFF.

This clone was picked up a small number of times. CDR3 in amino acids: CAISAEENTEAFF. Here the CDR3 DNA reads TGTGCCATCAGTGCAGAAGAGAACACTGAAGCTTTCTTT. The rearrangement links TRBV10-3 to TRBJ1-1; no firm D call. V lost 4 bases to trimming and J lost 1 base, with 7 bases between them. The CDR3 runs to 13 residues. The germline V gene encodes CDR1 ENHRY and CDR2 SYGVKD.

This clone showed up just once. V is TRBV10-2 and J is TRBJ2-7, with 9 bases aligning to TRBD2. The V gene end was trimmed by 0 bases and the J gene end by 5 bases; junction bases not matched to a gene: 5. CDR1 WSHSY and CDR2 SAAADI come from the germline V gene. The CDR3 totals 15 residues. As DNA, the CDR3 is TGCGCCAGCAGTGAGTCCGGGACTAGCTGGAACGAGCAGTACTTC. Its translation is CASSESGTSWNEQYF.

V and J are TRBV5-1 and TRBJ2-3; D is uncertain. V lost 0 bases and J 4 bases, leaving 9 bases between the germline ends. From germline, CDR1 is SGHRS and CDR2 YFSETQ. The CDR3 is 14 amino acids. Written as DNA, the CDR3 is TGCGCCAGCAGCTTGGACCGTGGAGCAGATACGCAGTATTTT. Protein sequence: CASSLDRGADTQYF.

The V call is TRBV5-5, the J call TRBJ2-2; TRBD2 might be the D (6 bases). Germline V gene lookup returns CDR1 SGHKS and CDR2 YYEKEE (reference sequence). This CDR3 has 15 amino acids. V shed 4 bases and J shed 5 bases, with 15 bases lying between them. The CDR3 sequence: CASSLDPGGTGELFF. CDR3 nucleotide sequence: TGTGCCAGCAGCCTGGACCCCGGAGGGACCGGGGAGCTGTTTTTT.

The chain couples TRBV11-2 to TRBJ2-7; TRBD1 or TRBD2 may be the D gene (5 bases each). The CDR3 has 15 amino acids. Trimming took off 5 bases at V and 0 bases at J, with 14 bases between the two ends. Germline CDR1 SGHAT, CDR2 FQNNGV. CDR3 in DNA: TGTGCCAGCAGCGTCGGGGCAACGAGCTCCTACGAGCAGTACTTC. Protein sequence: CASSVGATSSYEQYF.

In this sample, this clone turned up a few times. The rearrangement uses TRBV16 and TRBJ1-2, with unresolved D. The V gene's germline CDR1 is KGHSY and CDR2 FQNENV. Deletions cut 1 base from V and 8 bases from J, with 11 bases between. The CDR3 is made up of 13 amino acids. CDR3 residues: CASSQFGGRGYTF. CDR3 DNA sequence: TGTGCCAGCAGCCAATTTGGAGGGAGGGGCTACACCTTC.

This chain links TRBV6-6 with TRBJ2-5, with TRBD1 as a possible D gene (6 bases). The CDR3 consists of 13 residues. The germline CDR1 and CDR2 sequences are MNHNY and SVGAGI (reference sequence). Trimming pared 6 bases from V and 2 bases from J, leaving 10 bases between. The CDR3 protein is CASRNRGQETQYF. The CDR3 DNA reads as TGTGCCAGCAGGAATAGGGGGCAAGAGACCCAGTACTTC.

The gene calls are TRBV9 and TRBJ2-1; 14 bases align to TRBD2. The trim removed 2 bases at V and 9 bases at J, leaving 13 bases unmatched. Germline V gene lookup returns CDR1 SGDLS and CDR2 YYNGEE. The CDR3 loop spans 18 amino acids. CDR3: CASSVPSRTSGGSGEQFF. CDR3 in DNA: TGTGCCAGCAGCGTGCCCTCACGGACTAGCGGGGGGTCTGGTGAGCAGTTCTTC.

The chain is built from TRBV27 and TRBJ2-6; D gene uncertain. The CDR3 is 14 residues long. CDR1 and CDR2 from the germline V gene are MNHEY and SMNVEV (reference sequence). V was cut by 3 bases and J by 0 bases, with 3 bases left in between. The CDR3: CASSLSSGANVLTF. The CDR3 DNA is TGTGCCAGCAGTTTGAGCTCTGGGGCCAACGTCCTGACTTTC.

The V gene is TRBV6-1, the J gene TRBJ1-1, with 7 bases that match TRBD1. This CDR3 has 11 amino acids. CDR1 and CDR2 from the germline V gene are MNHNS and SASEGT. J gave up 9 bases and V 4 bases, and 2 bases lay outside the gene matches. CDR3 residues: CASSVQGQAFF. CDR3 coding DNA: TGTGCCAGCAGTGTACAGGGGCAAGCTTTCTTT.

With respect to this clone: Additional DNA sequences in this sample encode the identical CDR3. The rearrangement links TRBV20-1 to TRBJ2-7, with D possibly being TRBD1 (6 bases). The germline V and J ends were trimmed by 4 bases and 3 bases, with 7 bases remaining between them. Germline-derived CDR1 and CDR2 are DFQATT and SNEGSKA (reference sequence). The CDR3 totals 11 residues. This chain's CDR3 is CSAIQGYEQYF. The CDR3 DNA is TGCAGTGCTATACAGGGCTACGAGCAGTACTTC.

V usage is TRBV19 and J usage is TRBJ1-1, with TRBD1 matching over 7 bases. Losses at the gene ends were 6 bases for V and 4 bases for J; bases not matched to a gene: 8. Germline lookup yields CDR1 LNHDA and CDR2 SQIVND (reference sequence). The CDR3 loop spans 14 amino acids. CDR3 in amino acids: CASRGTAWGTEAFF. The CDR3 bases are TGTGCCAGTAGAGGGACAGCCTGGGGCACTGAAGCTTTCTTT.

V usage is TRBV2 and J usage is TRBJ2-3; 7 bases match TRBD1. This CDR3 has 14 residues. In germline, CDR1 is SNHLY, CDR2 FYNNEI. Germline trimming cut 5 bases from V and 2 bases from J; bases unmatched to any gene: 4. CDR3 residues: CASSRGRNTDTQYF. The CDR3, as DNA: TGTGCCAGCAGTAGGGGGCGAAACACAGATACGCAGTATTTT.

J is TRBJ1-2 and V is TRBV5-6; the D is unclear. CDR1 SGHDT and CDR2 YYEEEE come from the germline V gene. CDR3 size: 12 residues. V was cut by 3 bases and J by 8 bases, with 11 bases left in between. The CDR3 protein is CASSSNNQGYTF. DNA of the CDR3: TGTGCCAGCAGCTCTAACAACCAGGGCTACACCTTC.

This clone was found once. The chain has TRBV6-1 and TRBJ1-1; the D is unclear. Trimming stripped 0 bases from V and 4 bases from J, with 6 bases between. The CDR3 is 13 residues long. In germline, CDR1 is MNHNS, CDR2 SASEGT. CDR3 region: CASSEARATEAFF. The DNA of the CDR3 is TGTGCCAGCAGTGAAGCAAGGGCCACTGAAGCTTTCTTT.